Below, one T cell receptor (beta chain) is given with its context. Amplification by 5'RACE using constant-segment primers produced TCR alpha and TCR beta cDNA libraries that carried sample barcodes and UMIs. TCRdb fed the 5' RACE reads into MiXCR, producing one record per CDR3 protein. The sample lists 170,000 or so distinct CDR3 sequences; around a fifth were seen once. This sample was taken from a study of T-cell memory formation after mild COVID-19. Per the germline V gene, CDR1 is SGHVS and CDR2 is FNYEAQ. This CDR3 contains 15 residues. The trim removed 5 bases at V and 5 bases at J, leaving 8 bases unmatched.

Sequenced input: PBMCs or a T cell subset sorted from them (not recorded which). The gene calls are TRBV7-6 and TRBJ2-1, with TRBD2 identical over 8 bases. The TCR sequence derives from an adult woman who had mild COVID-19 (a few samples of this study predate the infection). Cell type and time point are not known. The CDR3: CASSTLSGTDNEQFF. DNA for the CDR3: TGTGCCAGCAGCACGCTTAGCGGGACTGACAATGAGCAGTTCTTC.